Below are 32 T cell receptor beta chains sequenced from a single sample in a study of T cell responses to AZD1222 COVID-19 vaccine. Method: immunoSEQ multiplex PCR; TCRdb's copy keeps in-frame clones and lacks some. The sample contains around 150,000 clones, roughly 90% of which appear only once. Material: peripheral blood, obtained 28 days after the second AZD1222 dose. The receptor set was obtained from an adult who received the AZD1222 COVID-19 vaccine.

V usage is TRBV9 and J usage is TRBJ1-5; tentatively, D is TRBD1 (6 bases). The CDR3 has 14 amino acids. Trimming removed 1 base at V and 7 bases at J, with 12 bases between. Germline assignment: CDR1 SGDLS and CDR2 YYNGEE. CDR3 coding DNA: TGTGCCAGCAGCGTAACAGGGAGCTACCAGCCCCAGCATTTT. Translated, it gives CASSVTGSYQPQHF.

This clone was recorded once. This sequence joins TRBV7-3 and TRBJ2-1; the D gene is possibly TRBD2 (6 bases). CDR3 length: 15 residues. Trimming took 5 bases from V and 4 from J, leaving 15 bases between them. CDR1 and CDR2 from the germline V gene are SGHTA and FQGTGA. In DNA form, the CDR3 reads TGTGCCAGCAGCCCTGTGGCCGGGGGTTACAATGAGCAGTTCTTC. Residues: CASSPVAGGYNEQFF.

The CDR3 reads CASSLDHGDTGELFF. CDR3 nucleotides: TGCGCCAGCAGCTTGGATCATGGGGACACCGGGGAGCTGTTTTTT. The chain is built from TRBV5-1 and TRBJ2-2, with unresolved D. In germline, CDR1 is SGHRS, CDR2 YFSETQ. Trimming took 0 bases from V and 3 from J, leaving 9 bases between them. The CDR3 has 15 amino acids.

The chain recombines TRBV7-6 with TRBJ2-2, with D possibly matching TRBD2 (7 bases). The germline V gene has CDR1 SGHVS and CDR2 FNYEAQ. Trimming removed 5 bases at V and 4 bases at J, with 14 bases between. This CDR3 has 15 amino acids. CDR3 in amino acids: CASSPRGGRTGELFF. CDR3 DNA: TGTGCCAGCAGCCCTAGGGGGGGCCGCACCGGGGAGCTGTTTTTT.

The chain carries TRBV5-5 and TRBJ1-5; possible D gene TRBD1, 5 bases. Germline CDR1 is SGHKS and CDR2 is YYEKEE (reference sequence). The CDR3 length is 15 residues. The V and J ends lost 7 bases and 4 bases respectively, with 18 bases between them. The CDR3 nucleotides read TGTGCCAGCCAATTGAGTGGGGGGAGGAATCAGCCCCAGCATTTT. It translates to CASQLSGGRNQPQHF.

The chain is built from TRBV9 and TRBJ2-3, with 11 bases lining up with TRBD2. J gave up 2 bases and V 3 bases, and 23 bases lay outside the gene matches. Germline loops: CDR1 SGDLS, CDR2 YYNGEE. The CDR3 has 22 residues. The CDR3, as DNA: TGTGCCAGCAGCGACGAGAGAGATCCTAGCGGGGGGCGCGATTACTACACAGATACGCAGTATTTT. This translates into CASSDERDPSGGRDYYTDTQYF.

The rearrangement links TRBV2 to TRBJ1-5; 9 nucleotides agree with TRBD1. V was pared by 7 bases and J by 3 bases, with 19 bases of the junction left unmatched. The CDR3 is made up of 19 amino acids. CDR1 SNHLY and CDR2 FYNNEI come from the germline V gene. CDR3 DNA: TGTGCCAGCACCACAAGGGGGACAGGGCGGAATATTCTCAATCAGCCCCAGCATTTT. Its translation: CASTTRGTGRNILNQPQHF.

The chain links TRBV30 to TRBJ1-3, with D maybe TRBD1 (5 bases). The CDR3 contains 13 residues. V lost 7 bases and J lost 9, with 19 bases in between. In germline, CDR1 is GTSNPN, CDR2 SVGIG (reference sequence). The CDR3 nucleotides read TGTGCCTATAAGCGGGGGTCCCAGGGCACCATATATTTT. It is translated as CAYKRGSQGTIYF.

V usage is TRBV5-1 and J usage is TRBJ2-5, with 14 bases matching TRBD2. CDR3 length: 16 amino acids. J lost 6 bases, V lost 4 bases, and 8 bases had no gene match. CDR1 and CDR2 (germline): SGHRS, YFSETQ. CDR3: CASSPPGLAGVKTQYF. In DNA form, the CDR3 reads TGCGCCAGCAGCCCTCCGGGACTAGCGGGAGTTAAGACCCAGTACTTC.

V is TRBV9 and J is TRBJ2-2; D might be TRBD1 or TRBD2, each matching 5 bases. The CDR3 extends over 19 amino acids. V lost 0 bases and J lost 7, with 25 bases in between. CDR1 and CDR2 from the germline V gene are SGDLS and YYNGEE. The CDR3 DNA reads TGTGCCAGCAGCGTAGCCCGGGACCCATCCCCTCATTTAGTCGGGGAGCTGTTTTTT. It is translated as CASSVARDPSPHLVGELFF.

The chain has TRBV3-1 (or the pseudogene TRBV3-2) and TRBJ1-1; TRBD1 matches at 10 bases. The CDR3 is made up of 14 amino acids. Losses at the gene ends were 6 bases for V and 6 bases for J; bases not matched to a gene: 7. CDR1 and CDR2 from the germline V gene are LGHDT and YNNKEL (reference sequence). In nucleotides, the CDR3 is TGTGCCAGCAGATCCCGACAGGGGGCATCTGAAGCTTTCTTT. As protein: CASRSRQGASEAFF.

The CDR3 DNA sequence: TGTGCCAGCAGCTTAGCGGTTGGGAGGAACATCGGCAATGAGCAGTTCTTC. It specifies CASSLAVGRNIGNEQFF. The V and J genes are TRBV7-2 and TRBJ2-1; D is perhaps TRBD2 (6 bases). CDR1 SGHTA and CDR2 FQGNSA come from the germline V gene. The CDR3 contains 17 residues. Trimming removed 0 bases at V and 6 bases at J, with 18 bases between.

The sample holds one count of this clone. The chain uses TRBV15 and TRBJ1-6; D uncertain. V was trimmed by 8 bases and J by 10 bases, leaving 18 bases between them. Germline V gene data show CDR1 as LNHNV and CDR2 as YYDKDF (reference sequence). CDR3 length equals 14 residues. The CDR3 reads CATRPARDQSPLHF. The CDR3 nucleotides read TGTGCCACCCGCCCCGCTCGGGATCAATCACCCCTCCACTTT.

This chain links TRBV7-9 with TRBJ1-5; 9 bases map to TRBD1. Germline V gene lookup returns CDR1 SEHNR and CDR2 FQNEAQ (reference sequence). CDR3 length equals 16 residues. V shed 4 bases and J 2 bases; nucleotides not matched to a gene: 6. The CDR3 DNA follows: TGTGCCAGCAGCTCCACAGGGGGCGCGGGCAATCAGCCCCAGCATTTT. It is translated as CASSSTGGAGNQPQHF.

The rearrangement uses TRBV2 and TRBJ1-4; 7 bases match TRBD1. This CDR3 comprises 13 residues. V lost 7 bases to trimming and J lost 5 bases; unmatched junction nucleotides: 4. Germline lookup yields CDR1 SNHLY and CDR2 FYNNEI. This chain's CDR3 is CASNRDSNEKLFF. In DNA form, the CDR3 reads TGTGCCAGCAATAGGGACAGCAATGAAAAACTGTTTTTT. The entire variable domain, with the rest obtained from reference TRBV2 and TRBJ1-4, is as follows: EPEVTQTPSHQVTQMGQEVILRCVPISNHLYFYWYRQILGQKVEFLVSFYNNEISEKSEIFDDQFSVERPDGSNFTLKIRSTKLEDSAMYFCASNRDSNEKLFFGSGTQLSVL.

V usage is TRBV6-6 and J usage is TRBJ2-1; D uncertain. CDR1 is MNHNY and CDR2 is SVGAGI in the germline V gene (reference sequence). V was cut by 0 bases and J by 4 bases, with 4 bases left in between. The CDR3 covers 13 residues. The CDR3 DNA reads TGTGCCAGCAGTTACTCACATTACAATGAGCAGTTCTTC. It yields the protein CASSYSHYNEQFF.

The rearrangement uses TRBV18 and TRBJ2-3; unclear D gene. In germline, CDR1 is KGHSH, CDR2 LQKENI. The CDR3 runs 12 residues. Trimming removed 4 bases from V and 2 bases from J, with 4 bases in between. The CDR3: CASSRSTDTQYF. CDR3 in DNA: TGTGCCAGCTCACGATCCACAGATACGCAGTATTTT.

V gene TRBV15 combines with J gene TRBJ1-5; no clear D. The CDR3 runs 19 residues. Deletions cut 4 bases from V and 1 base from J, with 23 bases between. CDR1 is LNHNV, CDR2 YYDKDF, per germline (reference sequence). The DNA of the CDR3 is TGTGCCACCAGCACCGTGGGAGACCGGACCATTGAAAGCAATCAGCCCCAGCATTTT. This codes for CATSTVGDRTIESNQPQHF.

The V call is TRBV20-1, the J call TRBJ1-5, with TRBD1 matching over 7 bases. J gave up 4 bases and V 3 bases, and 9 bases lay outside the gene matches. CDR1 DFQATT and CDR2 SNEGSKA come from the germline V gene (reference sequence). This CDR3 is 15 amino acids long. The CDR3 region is CSASNRQGSNQPQHF. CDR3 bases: TGCAGTGCTAGTAACCGACAGGGAAGTAATCAGCCCCAGCATTTT.

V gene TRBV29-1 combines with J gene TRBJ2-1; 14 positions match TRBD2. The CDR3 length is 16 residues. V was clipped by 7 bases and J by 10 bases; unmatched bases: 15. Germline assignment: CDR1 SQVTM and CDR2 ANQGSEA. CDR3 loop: CSGWTSGRSPSYEQFF. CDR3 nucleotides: TGCAGCGGGTGGACTAGCGGGAGGTCTCCATCCTACGAGCAGTTCTTC.

The CDR3 DNA is TGTGCCAGCAGTGATTCGGGGGCGTTAACCCAAGCTCCCTCTGGGGCCAACGTCCTGACTTTC. Protein: CASSDSGALTQAPSGANVLTF. The gene calls are TRBV2 and TRBJ2-6, with D possibly called TRBD1 or TRBD2 (6 bases each). Germline loops: CDR1 SNHLY, CDR2 FYNNEI. The CDR3 contains 21 residues. Between the trimmed V and J ends, which lost 3 bases and 0 bases, there was a span of 24 bases.

The CDR3 DNA is TGTGCTAGTGGTTCGAACGGACAGGGTTCCTCTGGGGCCAACGTCCTGACTTTC. Translation: CASGSNGQGSSGANVLTF. The J gene is TRBJ2-6, the V gene TRBV12-5; 8 bases are a match to TRBD1. The germline gives CDR1 LGHNT, CDR2 FRNRAP. The CDR3 totals 18 residues. V shed 4 bases and J 0 bases; nucleotides not matched to a gene: 8. Supplemented by reference TRBV12-5 and TRBJ2-6, the full variable domain reads DARVTQTPRHKVTEMGQEVTMRCQPILGHNTVFWYRQTMMQGLELLAYFRNRAPLDDSGMPKDRFSAEMPDATLATLKIQPSEPRDSAVYFCASGSNGQGSSGANVLTFGAGSRLTVL.

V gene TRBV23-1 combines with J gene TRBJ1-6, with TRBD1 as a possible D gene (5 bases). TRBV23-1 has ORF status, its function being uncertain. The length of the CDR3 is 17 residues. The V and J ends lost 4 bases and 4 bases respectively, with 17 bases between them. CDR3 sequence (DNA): TGCGCCAGCAGTCTTGAGGGCAGGGCTCCTTATAATTCACCCCTCCACTTT. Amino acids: CASSLEGRAPYNSPLHF.

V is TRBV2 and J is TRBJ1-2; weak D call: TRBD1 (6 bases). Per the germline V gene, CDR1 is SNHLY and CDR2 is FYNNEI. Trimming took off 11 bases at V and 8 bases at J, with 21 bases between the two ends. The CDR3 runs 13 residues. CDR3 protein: CAGGDIPGGGYTF. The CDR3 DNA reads TGTGCCGGAGGGGACATCCCCGGAGGAGGCTACACCTTC.

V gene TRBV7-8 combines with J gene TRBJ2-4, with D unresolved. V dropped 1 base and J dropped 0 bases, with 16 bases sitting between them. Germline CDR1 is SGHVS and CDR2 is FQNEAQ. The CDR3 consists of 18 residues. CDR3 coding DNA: TGTGCCAGCAGCTTAGGACCGGGTGAGAAACTAGCCAAAAACATTCAGTACTTC. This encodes CASSLGPGEKLAKNIQYF. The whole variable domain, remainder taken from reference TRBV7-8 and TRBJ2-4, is GAGVSQSPRYKVAKRGQDVALRCDPISGHVSLFWYQQALGQGPEFLTYFQNEAQLDKSGLPSDRFFAERPEGSVSTLKIQRTQQEDSAVYLCASSLGPGEKLAKNIQYFGAGTRLSVL.

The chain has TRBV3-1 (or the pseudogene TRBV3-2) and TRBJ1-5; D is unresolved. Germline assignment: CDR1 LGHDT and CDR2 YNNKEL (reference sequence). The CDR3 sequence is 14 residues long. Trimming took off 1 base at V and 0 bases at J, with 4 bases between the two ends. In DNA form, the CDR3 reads TGTGCCAGCAGCCAAGGAAATAGCAATCAGCCCCAGCATTTT. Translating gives CASSQGNSNQPQHF.

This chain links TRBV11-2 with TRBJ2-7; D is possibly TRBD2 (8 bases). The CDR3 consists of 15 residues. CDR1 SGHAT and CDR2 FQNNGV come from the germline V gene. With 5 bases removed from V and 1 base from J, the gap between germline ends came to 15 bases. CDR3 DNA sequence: TGTGCCAGCAGCCGGGAGGGGGCGCGTTCCTACGAGCAGTACTTC. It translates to CASSREGARSYEQYF.

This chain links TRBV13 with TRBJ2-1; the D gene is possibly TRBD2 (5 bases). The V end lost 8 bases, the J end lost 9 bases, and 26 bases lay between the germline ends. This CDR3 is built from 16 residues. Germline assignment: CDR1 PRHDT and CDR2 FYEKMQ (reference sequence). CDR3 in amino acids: CASGSVRSQTRGEQFF. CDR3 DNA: TGTGCCAGCGGTTCAGTAAGATCCCAAACTCGGGGTGAGCAGTTCTTC.

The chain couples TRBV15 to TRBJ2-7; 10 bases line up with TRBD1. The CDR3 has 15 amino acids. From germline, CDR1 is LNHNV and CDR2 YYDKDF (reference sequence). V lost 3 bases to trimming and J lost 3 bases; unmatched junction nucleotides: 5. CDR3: CATSSDRGLNYEQYF. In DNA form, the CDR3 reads TGTGCCACCAGCAGCGACAGGGGGCTAAACTACGAGCAGTACTTC. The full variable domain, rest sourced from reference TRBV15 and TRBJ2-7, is DAMVIQNPRYQVTQFGKPVTLSCSQTLNHNVMYWYQQKSSQAPKLLFHYYDKDFNNEADTPDNFQSRRPNTSFCFLDIRSPGLGDTAMYLCATSSDRGLNYEQYFGPGTRLTVT.

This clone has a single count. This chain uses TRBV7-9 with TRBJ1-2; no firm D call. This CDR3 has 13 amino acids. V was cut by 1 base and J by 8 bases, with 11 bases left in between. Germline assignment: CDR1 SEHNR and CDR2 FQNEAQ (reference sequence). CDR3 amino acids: CASSLDSGFGYTF. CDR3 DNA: TGTGCCAGCAGCTTAGATTCGGGTTTCGGCTACACCTTC.

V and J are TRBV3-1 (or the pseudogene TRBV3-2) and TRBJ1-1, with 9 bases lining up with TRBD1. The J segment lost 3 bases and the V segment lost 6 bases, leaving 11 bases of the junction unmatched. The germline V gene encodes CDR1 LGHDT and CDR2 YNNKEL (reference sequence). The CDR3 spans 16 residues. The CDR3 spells CASRPGTGLLDTEAFF. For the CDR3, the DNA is TGTGCCAGCAGGCCCGGGACAGGGTTGTTGGACACTGAAGCTTTCTTT.

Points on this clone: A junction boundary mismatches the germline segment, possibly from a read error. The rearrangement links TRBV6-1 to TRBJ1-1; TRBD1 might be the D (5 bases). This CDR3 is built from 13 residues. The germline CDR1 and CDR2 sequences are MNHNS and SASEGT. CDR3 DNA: TGTGCCAGCCGTGACGGGGGGAACACTGAAGCTTTCTTT. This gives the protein CASRDGGNTEAFF.